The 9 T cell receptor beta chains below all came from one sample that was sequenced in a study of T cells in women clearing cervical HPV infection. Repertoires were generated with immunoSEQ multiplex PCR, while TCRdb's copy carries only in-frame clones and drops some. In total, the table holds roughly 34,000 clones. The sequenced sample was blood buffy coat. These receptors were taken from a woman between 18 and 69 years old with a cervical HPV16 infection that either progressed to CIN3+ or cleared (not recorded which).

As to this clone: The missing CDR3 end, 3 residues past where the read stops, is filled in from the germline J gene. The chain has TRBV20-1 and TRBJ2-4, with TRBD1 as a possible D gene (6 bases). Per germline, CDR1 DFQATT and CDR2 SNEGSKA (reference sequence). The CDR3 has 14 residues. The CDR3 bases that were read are TGCAGTGCTAGAGACAGGGGTGGCAATCAGCCT. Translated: CSARDRGGNQP. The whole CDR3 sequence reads CSARDRGGNQPQYF.

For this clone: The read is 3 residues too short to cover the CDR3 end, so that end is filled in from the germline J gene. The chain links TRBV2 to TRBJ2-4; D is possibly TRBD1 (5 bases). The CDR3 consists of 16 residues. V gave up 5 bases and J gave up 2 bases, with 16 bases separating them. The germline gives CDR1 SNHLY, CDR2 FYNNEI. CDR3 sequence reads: CASSREGVGSKNIQYF. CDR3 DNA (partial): TGTGCCAGCAGTCGCGAAGGGGTGGGTTCCAAAAACATT.

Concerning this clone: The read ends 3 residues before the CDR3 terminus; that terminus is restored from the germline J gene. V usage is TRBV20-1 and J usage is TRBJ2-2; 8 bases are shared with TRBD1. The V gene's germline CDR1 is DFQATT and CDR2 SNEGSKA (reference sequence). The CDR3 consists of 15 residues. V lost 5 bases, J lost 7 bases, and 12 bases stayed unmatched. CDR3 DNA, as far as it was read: TGCAGTGCTCGAGGAGGACAGGGCATAAACGGGGAG. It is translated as CSARGGQGINGE. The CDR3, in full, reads CSARGGQGINGELFF.

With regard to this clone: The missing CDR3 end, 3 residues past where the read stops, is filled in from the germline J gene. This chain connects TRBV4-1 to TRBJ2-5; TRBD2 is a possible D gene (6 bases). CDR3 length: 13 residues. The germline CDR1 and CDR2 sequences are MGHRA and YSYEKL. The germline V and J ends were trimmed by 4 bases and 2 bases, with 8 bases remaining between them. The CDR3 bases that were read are TGCGCCAGCAGCCTAGCGGTACAAGAGACC. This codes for CASSLAVQET. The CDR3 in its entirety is CASSLAVQETQYF.

CDR3 DNA, as far as it was read: TGTGCCAGCTCGAGAGGGCCATACGAG. Its translation: CASSRGPYE. The entire CDR3 protein is CASSRGPYEQYF. The chain couples TRBV11-3 to TRBJ2-7, with a possible D match to TRBD2 (5 bases). Read coverage stops 3 residues before the CDR3 terminus; the germline J gene supplies the remainder. The germline gives CDR1 SGHNT, CDR2 YENEEA. The CDR3 extends over 12 amino acids. V shed 8 bases and J shed 4 bases, with 12 bases lying between them.

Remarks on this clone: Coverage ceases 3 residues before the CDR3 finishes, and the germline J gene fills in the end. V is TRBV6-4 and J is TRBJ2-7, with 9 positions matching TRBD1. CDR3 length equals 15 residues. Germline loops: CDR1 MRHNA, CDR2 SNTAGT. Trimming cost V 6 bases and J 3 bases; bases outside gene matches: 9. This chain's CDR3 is CASSGLRDRVYEQYF. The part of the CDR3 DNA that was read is TGTGCCAGCAGCGGCCTCCGGGACAGGGTCTACGAG.

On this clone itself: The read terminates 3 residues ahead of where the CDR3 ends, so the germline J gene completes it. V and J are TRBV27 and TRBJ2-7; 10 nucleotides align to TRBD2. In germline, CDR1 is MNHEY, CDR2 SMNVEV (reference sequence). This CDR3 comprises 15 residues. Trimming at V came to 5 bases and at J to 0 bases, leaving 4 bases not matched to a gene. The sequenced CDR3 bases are TGTGCCAGCAGTGTCTCTAGCGGGAGCTCCTACGAG. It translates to CASSVSSGSSYE. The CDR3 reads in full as CASSVSSGSSYEQYF.

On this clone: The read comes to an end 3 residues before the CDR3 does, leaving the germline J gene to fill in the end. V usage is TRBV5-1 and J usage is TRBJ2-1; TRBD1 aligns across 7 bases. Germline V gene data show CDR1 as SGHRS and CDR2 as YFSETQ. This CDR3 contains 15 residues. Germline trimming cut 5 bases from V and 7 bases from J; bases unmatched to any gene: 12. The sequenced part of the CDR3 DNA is TGCGCCAGCAGTAGACAGGGTTGGATTGGGAATGAG. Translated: CASSRQGWIGNE. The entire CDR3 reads CASSRQGWIGNEQFF.

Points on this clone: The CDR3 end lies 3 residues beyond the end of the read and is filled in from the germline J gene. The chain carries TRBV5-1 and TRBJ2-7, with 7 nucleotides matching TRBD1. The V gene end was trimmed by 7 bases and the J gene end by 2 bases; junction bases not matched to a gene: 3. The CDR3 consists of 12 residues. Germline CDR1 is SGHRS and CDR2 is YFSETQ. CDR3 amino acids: CASRDSPYEQYF. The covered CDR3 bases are TGCGCCAGCCGGGACAGCCCCTACGAG.